A selection of T cell receptor beta chains follows, all from one sample in a study of spatial heterogeneity in lung cancer. TCRdb passed the 5' RACE reads through MiXCR, listing each CDR3 protein once. The sample records about 87,000 distinct CDR3 sequences, roughly 21% being singletons. Sequenced here: PBMCs, sampled at follow-up. These receptors all stem from a male donor with early-stage non-small cell lung cancer. CDR3s include the opening cysteine and the closing phenylalanine or tryptophan. A D gene is named only where the DNA matches it firmly. Only part of the rows carry a size: once, few, many, or a class if the clone is expanded.

clone size,V gene,D gene,J gene,CDR3 protein,CDR3 DNA
.,TRBV10-2,TRBD2,TRBJ2-1,CASRDLARGGNEQFF,TGCGCCAGCAGAGACCTAGCTCGGGGGGGTAATGAGCAGTTCTTC
.,TRBV6-1,.,TRBJ2-1,CAGVLSSLQGEQFF,TGTGCCGGGGTGCTGAGTAGCTTACAGGGTGAGCAGTTCTTC
.,TRBV14,TRBD1,TRBJ1-1,CASSRQGGTEAFF,TGTGCCAGCAGCCGACAGGGGGGCACTGAAGCTTTCTTT
.,TRBV7-9,TRBD1,TRBJ2-3,CASSKGQGILADTQYF,TGTGCCAGCAGCAAGGGACAGGGAATATTGGCAGATACGCAGTATTTT
.,TRBV27,TRBD1,TRBJ1-1,CASFRDRGHRDTEAFF,TGTGCCAGCTTCCGGGACAGGGGGCATCGTGACACTGAAGCTTTCTTT
few,TRBV20-1,.,TRBJ1-5,CSAASGDGGGYSNQPQHF,TGCAGTGCTGCATCCGGGGATGGTGGGGGGTATAGCAATCAGCCCCAGCATTTT
many,TRBV7-9,TRBD2,TRBJ2-3,CASSRLAGPGDTQYF,TGTGCCAGCAGTCGACTAGCGGGGCCGGGAGATACGCAGTATTTT
few,TRBV18,.,TRBJ2-7,CASSGAGQHYYEQYF,TGTGCCAGCTCAGGGGCGGGACAACATTACTACGAGCAGTACTTC
.,TRBV27,TRBD1,TRBJ1-1,CASSTKNIAGTGEVATDAFF,TGTGCCAGCAGTACTAAAAATATCGCCGGGACAGGGGAGGTGGCAACTGATGCTTTCTTT
.,TRBV10-1,.,TRBJ1-6,CASSEVANSPLHF,TGCGCCAGCAGTGAAGTGGCTAATTCACCCCTCCACTTT
many,TRBV2,TRBD1,TRBJ2-1,CASSPRQGYNEQFF,TGTGCCAGCAGTCCCAGACAGGGTTACAATGAGCAGTTCTTC
.,TRBV7-2,TRBD1,TRBJ1-5,CASSSTGGHQPQHF,TGTGCCAGCAGCTCGACAGGGGGGCATCAGCCCCAGCATTTT
.,TRBV27,TRBD1,TRBJ1-5,CASRKNQGAGQPQHF,TGTGCCAGCAGAAAAAACCAGGGGGCAGGGCAGCCCCAGCATTTT
few,TRBV11-1,.,TRBJ2-3,CASSELYRRLSTDTQYF,TGTGCCAGCAGCGAACTTTATAGGCGTCTAAGCACAGATACGCAGTATTTT
.,TRBV11-1,TRBD2,TRBJ2-7,CASSPRGDEQYF,TGTGCCAGCAGCCCCCGGGGGGACGAGCAGTACTTC
many,TRBV20-1,TRBD2,TRBJ2-1,CSAMAGGPYNEQFF,TGCAGTGCTATGGCGGGGGGGCCGTACAATGAGCAGTTCTTC
.,TRBV6-5,.,TRBJ1-1,CASSYSGPGGDTEAFF,TGTGCCAGCAGTTACTCCGGGCCGGGGGGGGACACTGAAGCTTTCTTT
.,TRBV20-1,TRBD2,TRBJ2-1,CSARDRLGLAGGPVLDALFF,TGCAGTGCTAGAGATCGGTTGGGACTAGCGGGAGGGCCGGTCCTGGACGCCCTGTTCTTC
few,TRBV24-1,TRBD2,TRBJ2-1,CATSTSGSSGSYNEQFF,TGTGCCACCTCGACTAGCGGGAGCTCCGGGTCCTACAATGAGCAGTTCTTC
few,TRBV5-1,.,TRBJ2-1,CASSGGQSSSYNEQFF,TGCGCCAGCAGCGGGGGACAATCGAGCTCCTACAATGAGCAGTTCTTC
few,TRBV29-1,TRBD1,TRBJ2-5,CSVEGQQETQYF,TGCAGCGTTGAGGGACAGCAAGAGACCCAGTACTTC
.,TRBV25-1,TRBD2,TRBJ2-1,CASSESGGPNEQFF,TGTGCTAGCAGTGAATCGGGGGGTCCCAATGAGCAGTTCTTC
few,TRBV5-1,.,TRBJ1-2,CASAPQEGAYGYTF,TGCGCCAGCGCCCCCCAGGAGGGCGCGTATGGCTACACCTTC
few,TRBV12-3/TRBV12-4,TRBD2,TRBJ2-1,CASSSTGTSGRREQFF,TGTGCCAGCAGTTCCACCGGGACTAGCGGGAGAAGGGAGCAGTTCTTC
.,TRBV10-3,TRBD1,TRBJ1-6,CAISLGQDNSPLHF,TGTGCCATCAGCCTCGGACAGGATAATTCACCCCTCCACTTT
few,TRBV24-1,TRBD2,TRBJ2-3,CATSDPTSGRADTQYF,TGTGCCACCAGTGACCCGACTAGCGGGAGGGCAGATACGCAGTATTTT
.,TRBV19,.,TRBJ2-2,CASSPDSFANTGELFF,TGTGCCAGTAGTCCAGACAGCTTCGCGAACACCGGGGAGCTGTTTTTT
.,TRBV7-6,TRBD2,TRBJ2-5,CASSFLAGGEETQYF,TGTGCCAGCAGCTTCCTTGCGGGGGGAGAGGAGACCCAGTACTTC
.,TRBV5-1,.,TRBJ1-4,CASSSDLVGEKLFF,TGCGCCAGCAGCTCTGACCTGGTTGGGGAAAAACTGTTTTTT
few,TRBV20-1,.,TRBJ1-1,CSANRQGAGTEAFF,TGCAGTGCTAATCGACAAGGGGCGGGTACTGAAGCTTTCTTT
many,TRBV30,TRBD2,TRBJ2-7,CAWIDAGGSGYEQYF,TGTGCCTGGATAGACGCGGGAGGGTCCGGATACGAGCAGTACTTC
few,TRBV20-1,.,TRBJ1-6,CSAREAERTNSPLHF,TGCAGTGCTAGAGAGGCAGAGAGAACTAATTCACCCCTCCACTTT
few,TRBV12-3/TRBV12-4,.,TRBJ1-1,CASSLMFGRNTEAFF,TGTGCCAGCAGTTTAATGTTCGGCAGGAACACTGAAGCTTTCTTT
many,TRBV15,TRBD1,TRBJ1-5,CATSPPITDRGLRGQPQHF,TGTGCCACCAGCCCCCCCATAACGGACAGGGGGCTCCGGGGCCAGCCCCAGCATTTT
few,TRBV5-1,TRBD1,TRBJ1-2,CASRKTGDYGYTF,TGCGCCAGCAGAAAGACAGGGGACTATGGCTACACCTTC
.,TRBV12-3/TRBV12-4,TRBD2,TRBJ2-1,CASSFSGGADEQFF,TGTGCCAGCAGTTTTAGCGGGGGGGCTGATGAGCAGTTCTTC
.,TRBV6-5,TRBD1,TRBJ1-2,CASRDPGTGMNYGYTF,TGTGCCAGCAGAGACCCCGGGACAGGGATGAACTATGGCTACACCTTC
many,TRBV18,TRBD1,TRBJ2-1,CASSPREGQYNEQFF,TGTGCCAGCTCACCGCGTGAGGGACAGTACAATGAGCAGTTCTTC
.,TRBV20-1,.,TRBJ1-4,CSAAVRNEKLFF,TGCAGTGCTGCGGTCCGTAATGAAAAACTGTTTTTT
.,TRBV19,.,TRBJ2-7,CASSIAPAQSYEQYF,TGTGCCAGTAGTATAGCGCCAGCCCAGAGCTACGAGCAGTACTTC
.,TRBV20-1,TRBD2,TRBJ2-7,CSARGGYEQYF,TGCAGTGCGAGGGGAGGGTACGAGCAGTACTTC
.,TRBV18,.,TRBJ2-1,CASSLLPDLRYNEQFF,TGTGCCAGCTCACTTTTGCCGGACTTACGCTACAATGAGCAGTTCTTC
many,TRBV7-8,TRBD1,TRBJ2-3,CASSQRDSSSSTDTQYF,TGTGCCAGCAGCCAACGGGACAGTTCTTCTAGCACAGATACGCAGTATTTT
.,TRBV5-6,TRBD1,TRBJ2-2,CASRRTGSTGELFF,TGTGCCAGCAGGCGGACAGGATCCACCGGGGAGCTGTTTTTT
few,TRBV11-1,.,TRBJ1-3,CASSLDRGYGNTIYF,TGTGCCAGCAGCTTGGACCGGGGGTACGGAAACACCATATATTTT
few,TRBV4-1,TRBD1,TRBJ2-1,CASSHLGQGYNEQFF,TGCGCCAGCAGCCACCTCGGACAGGGCTACAATGAGCAGTTCTTC
.,TRBV29-1,.,TRBJ2-1,CSVVLVGNNEQFF,TGCAGCGTCGTCCTGGTAGGAAACAATGAGCAGTTCTTC
few,TRBV15,.,TRBJ1-4,CATSVRTGEKLFF,TGTGCCACCAGCGTAAGAACAGGAGAAAAACTGTTTTTT
.,TRBV19,.,TRBJ2-5,CASSPGTAQETQYF,TGTGCCAGTAGTCCCGGGACGGCTCAAGAGACCCAGTACTTC
few,TRBV15,.,TRBJ2-4,CATSRDTTSQYF,TGTGCCACCAGCAGAGATACCACGAGTCAGTACTTC
many,TRBV5-1,TRBD1,TRBJ1-2,CASSLQGPDNYGYTF,TGCGCCAGCAGCTTACAGGGGCCTGACAACTATGGCTACACCTTC
.,TRBV5-1,TRBD2,TRBJ2-3,CASSPGLHTDTQYF,TGCGCCAGCAGCCCGGGACTACACACAGATACGCAGTATTTT